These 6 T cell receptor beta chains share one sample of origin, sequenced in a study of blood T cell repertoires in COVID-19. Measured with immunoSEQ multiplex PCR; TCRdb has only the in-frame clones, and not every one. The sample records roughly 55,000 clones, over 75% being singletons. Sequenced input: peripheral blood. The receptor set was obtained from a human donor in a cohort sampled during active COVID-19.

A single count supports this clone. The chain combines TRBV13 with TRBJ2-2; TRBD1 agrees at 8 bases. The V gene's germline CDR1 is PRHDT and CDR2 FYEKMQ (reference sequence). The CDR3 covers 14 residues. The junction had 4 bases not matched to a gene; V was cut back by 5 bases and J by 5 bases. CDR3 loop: CASSRTGSTGELFF. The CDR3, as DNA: TGTGCCAGCAGCCGGACAGGGTCAACCGGGGAGCTGTTTTTT.

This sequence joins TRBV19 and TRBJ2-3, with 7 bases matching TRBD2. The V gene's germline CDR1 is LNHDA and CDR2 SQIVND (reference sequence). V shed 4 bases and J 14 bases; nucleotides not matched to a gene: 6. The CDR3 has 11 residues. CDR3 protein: CASSTGTKGYF. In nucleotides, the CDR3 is TGTGCCAGTAGTACCGGGACTAAGGGGTATTTT. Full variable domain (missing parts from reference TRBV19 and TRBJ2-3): DGGITQSPKYLFRKEGQNVTLSCEQNLNHDAMYWYRQDPGQGLRLIYYSQIVNDFQKGDIAEGYSVSREKKESFPLTVTSAQKNPTAFYLCASSTGTKGYFGPGTRLTVL.

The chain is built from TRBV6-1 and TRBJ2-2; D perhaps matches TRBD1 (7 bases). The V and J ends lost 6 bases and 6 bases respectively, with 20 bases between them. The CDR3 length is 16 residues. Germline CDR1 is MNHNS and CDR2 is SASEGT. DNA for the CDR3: TGTGCCAGCAGGGAAAATCAGGGGGGTAAAGCCGGGGAGCTGTTTTTT. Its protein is CASRENQGGKAGELFF.

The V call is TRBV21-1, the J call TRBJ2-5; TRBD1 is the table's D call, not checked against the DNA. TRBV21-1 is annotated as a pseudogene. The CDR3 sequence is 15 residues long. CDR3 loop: CASSNRAGEQETQYF. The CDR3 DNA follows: TGTGCCAGCAGCAATCGGGCAGGGGAACAAGAGACCCAGTACTTC.

CDR3 sequence: CASSPSRQGGKFF. The CDR3 DNA is TGTGCCAGCAGTCCCTCTCGACAGGGTGGAAAGTTCTTC. This chain uses TRBV27 with TRBJ2-1; 7 positions match TRBD1. This CDR3 region has 13 residues. The J segment lost 14 bases and the V segment lost 5 bases, leaving 12 bases of the junction unmatched. Looked up from germline, CDR1 is MNHEY and CDR2 is SMNVEV (reference sequence).

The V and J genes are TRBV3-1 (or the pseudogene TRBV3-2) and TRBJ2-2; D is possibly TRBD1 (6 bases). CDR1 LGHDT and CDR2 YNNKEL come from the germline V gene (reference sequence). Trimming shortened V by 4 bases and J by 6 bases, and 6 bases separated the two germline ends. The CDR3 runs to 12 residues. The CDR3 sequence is CASSRQAGELFF. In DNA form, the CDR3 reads TGTGCCAGCAGCCGACAGGCCGGGGAGCTGTTTTTT.